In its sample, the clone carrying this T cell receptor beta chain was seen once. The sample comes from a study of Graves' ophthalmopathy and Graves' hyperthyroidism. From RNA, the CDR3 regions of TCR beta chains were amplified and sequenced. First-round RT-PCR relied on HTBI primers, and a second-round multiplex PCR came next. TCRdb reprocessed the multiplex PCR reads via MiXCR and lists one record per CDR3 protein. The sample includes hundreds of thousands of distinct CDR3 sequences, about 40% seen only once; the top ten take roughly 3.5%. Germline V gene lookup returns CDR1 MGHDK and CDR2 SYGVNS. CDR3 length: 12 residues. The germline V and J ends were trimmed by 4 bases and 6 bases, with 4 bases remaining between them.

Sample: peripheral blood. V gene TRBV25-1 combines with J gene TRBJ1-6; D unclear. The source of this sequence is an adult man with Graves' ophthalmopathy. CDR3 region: CASSGRNSPLHF. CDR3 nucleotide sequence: TGTGCCAGCAGTGGGCGTAATTCACCCCTCCACTTT.